This T cell receptor (beta chain) is from a study of sequential checkpoint blockade in melanoma. Method: immunoSEQ multiplex PCR; TCRdb's copy keeps in-frame clones and lacks some. There are tens of thousands of clones in the sample; 86% occur only once, and roughly an eighth lies in the top ten. Treatment of the sample: randomized to nivolumab then ipilimumab (arm A) or the reverse (arm B). Sorted cells were live CD3+CD8+, lacking CD19 and CD56, from PBMCs. The sequence came from a human donor with melanoma. Sequenced here: CD8+ T cells sorted from blood (inferred from file names), sampled from a patient given nivolumab and ipilimumab in sequence.

The CDR3 sequence is CASSPPGQGISYEQYF. CDR3 coding DNA: TGTGCCAGCAGCCCCCCCGGACAGGGTATTTCCTACGAGCAGTACTTC. The J gene is TRBJ2-7, the V gene TRBV7-9; TRBD1 matches at 8 bases. With V trimmed by 5 bases and J by 1 base, 10 bases remained unmatched. The germline CDR1 and CDR2 sequences are SEHNR and FQNEAQ (reference sequence). The CDR3 has 16 amino acids.